The following is a TCR beta chain sequence with its context. The germline V gene encodes CDR1 SGDLS and CDR2 YYNGEE. V lost 3 bases to trimming and J lost 0 bases, with 15 bases between them. The CDR3 is 16 residues long. This entry is derived from a study of T cell responses to AZD1222 COVID-19 vaccine. Profiling relied on immunoSEQ multiplex PCR, and the TCRdb table lists in-frame clones only, not all of them. The sample carries about 69,000 clones, approximately 87% recorded once. This sequence joins TRBV9 and TRBJ1-2; D gene uncertain. Here the sequenced sample was peripheral blood, taken 28 days after the second AZD1222 dose. This sequence originates from an adult who received the AZD1222 COVID-19 vaccine. DNA of the CDR3: TGTGCCAGCAGCGCCCCGTCGGGCAATCCTAACTATGGCTACACCTTC. Encoded protein: CASSAPSGNPNYGYTF.